Listed here are 7 T cell receptor beta chains from one sample, sequenced in a study of blood T cell repertoires in COVID-19. Assay used: immunoSEQ multiplex PCR; TCRdb lists only in-frame clones, some missing. This table has more than 35,000 clones, over 75% appearing once. The sample was peripheral blood. These receptors were obtained from a woman aged 80 or over with acute or convalescent COVID-19.

The V call is TRBV5-8, the J call TRBJ1-6, with 8 bases aligning to TRBD1. The CDR3 has 17 residues. V shed 5 bases, J shed 0 bases, and the junction held 7 bases outside the gene matches. Germline lookup yields CDR1 SGHTS and CDR2 YDEGEE. The CDR3 is CASRDDRGTSYNSPLHF. The CDR3 region has the DNA TGTGCCAGCAGGGACGACAGGGGAACCTCCTATAATTCACCCCTCCACTTT.

This clone occurred once. V and J are TRBV10-3 and TRBJ1-2, with unresolved D. V lost 8 bases, J lost 7 bases, and 11 bases lay in between. CDR3 length: 11 amino acids. Looked up from germline, CDR1 is ENHRY and CDR2 is SYGVKD. The CDR3 spells CAIGALVGYTF. The CDR3 bases are TGTGCCATCGGAGCTCTGGTTGGCTACACCTTC.

The V and J genes are TRBV20-1 and TRBJ1-2; TRBD1 might be the D (5 bases). V lost 3 bases and J lost 6, with 23 bases in between. This CDR3 contains 16 residues. Germline-derived CDR1 and CDR2 are DFQATT and SNEGSKA (reference sequence). CDR3 region: CSASRGGRVGADGYTF. As DNA, the CDR3 is TGCAGTGCTAGTAGAGGTGGCAGAGTTGGGGCAGATGGCTACACCTTC.

DNA of the CDR3: TGTGCCTGGAGGGGGGCGGGGGGCAATCAGCCCCAGCATTTT. Translation: CAWRGAGGNQPQHF. This sequence joins TRBV30 and TRBJ1-5, with D possibly matching TRBD1 (6 bases). Germline loops: CDR1 GTSNPN, CDR2 SVGIG (reference sequence). Trimming stripped 3 bases from V and 2 bases from J, with 11 bases between. The CDR3 loop spans 14 amino acids.

The gene calls are TRBV11-2 and TRBJ2-1; unclear D gene. CDR1 is SGHAT and CDR2 is FQNNGV in the germline V gene. The length of the CDR3 is 13 residues. Trimming shortened V by 3 bases and J by 6 bases, and 9 bases separated the two germline ends. The CDR3 is CASSFQIGNEQFF. CDR3 sequence (DNA): TGTGCCAGCAGCTTTCAGATTGGCAATGAGCAGTTCTTC.

The chain uses TRBV28 and TRBJ2-5, with 8 bases fitting TRBD1. V was clipped by 4 bases and J by 2 bases; unmatched bases: 6. This CDR3 comprises 15 residues. The germline V gene encodes CDR1 MDHEN and CDR2 SYDVKM. Here the CDR3 DNA reads TGTGCCAGCAGTTCCGGACAGGGACGGCAAGAGACCCAGTACTTC. Its protein product is CASSSGQGRQETQYF.

The chain is built from TRBV2 and TRBJ1-5, with 11 bases fitting TRBD1. V dropped 8 bases and J dropped 7; count of bases not matched to a gene: 13. The V gene's germline CDR1 is SNHLY and CDR2 FYNNEI. The CDR3 extends over 16 amino acids. CDR3 sequence (DNA): TGTGCCAGCGGGCAGGACAGGGGGCGGCTTGGGCAGCCCCAGCATTTT. Protein: CASGQDRGRLGQPQHF.